These 26 T cell receptor beta chains were sequenced from one sample in a study of graft-versus-host responses after intestinal transplantation. Libraries were prepared by immunoSEQ multiplex PCR; TCRdb keeps only in-frame clonotypes and omits some of them. The sample contains around 77,000 clones, around 95% of which appear only once. Antigens for these TCRs are unknown. The specimen comprised unstimulated CD8+ T cells sorted from spleen or lymph node cells, sampled before intestinal transplant. The source of these receptors is a human donor who received an intestinal transplant.

The table lists this clone with a count of one. The genes are TRBV5-1 and TRBJ2-7; TRBD2 matches at 9 bases. The assigned J gene may be wrong: the sequence end matches TRBJ2-5 better. There are 20 residues in the CDR3. Germline V gene lookup returns CDR1 SGHRS and CDR2 YFSETQ. The CDR3 DNA sequence: TGCGCCAGCAGCGGGGGACTGACTGTAGCGGGAGTGGGTTACCAAGAGACCCAGTACTTC. It codes for CASSGGLTVAGVGYQETQYF.

This chain joins TRBV28 and TRBJ1-2; D perhaps matches TRBD1 (5 bases). The germline CDR1 and CDR2 sequences are MDHEN and SYDVKM. The CDR3 loop spans 13 amino acids. The V end was cut by 10 bases, the J end by 4 bases, with 16 bases between. The CDR3: CATSGWEGYGYTF. The CDR3, as DNA: TGTGCCACCTCAGGGTGGGAGGGCTATGGCTACACCTTC.

This sequence joins TRBV5-1 and TRBJ2-1; 16 bases are shared with TRBD2. Per the germline V gene, CDR1 is SGHRS and CDR2 is YFSETQ. This CDR3 comprises 13 residues. With V trimmed by 4 bases and J by 16 bases, 5 bases remained unmatched. The CDR3 region has the DNA TGCGCCAGCAGCCCGGGACTAGCGGGAGGGGAATTCTTC. Protein: CASSPGLAGGEFF.

The table lists this clone with a count of one. The CDR3 DNA reads TGTGCCAGCAGTTTATGGGTAGGGAGTGGCTATGGCTACACCTTC. This codes for CASSLWVGSGYGYTF. The chain joins TRBV28 to TRBJ1-2; D uncertain. Germline CDR1 MDHEN, CDR2 SYDVKM. The CDR3 has 15 residues. Trimming left V 0 bases short and J 4 bases short, with 12 bases between.

The V call is TRBV7-6, the J call TRBJ1-2; D is undetermined. This CDR3 has 14 residues. Germline loops: CDR1 SGHVS, CDR2 FNYEAQ. V gave up 1 base and J gave up 8 bases, with 14 bases separating them. CDR3 DNA sequence: TGTGCCAGCAGCTTAGGGCCCCCGCTTTCCGGCTACACCTTC. Its protein is CASSLGPPLSGYTF.

The V gene is TRBV5-1, the J gene TRBJ2-7; D uncertain. V shed 2 bases and J shed 2 bases, with 17 bases lying between them. CDR3 length equals 16 residues. CDR1 is SGHRS, CDR2 YFSETQ, per germline. The CDR3 loop reads CASSFFGSPITYEQYF. In nucleotides, the CDR3 is TGCGCCAGCAGCTTTTTCGGCAGCCCAATTACCTACGAGCAGTACTTC.

The V call is TRBV4-1, the J call TRBJ2-5; 13 bases agree with TRBD2. CDR1 MGHRA and CDR2 YSYEKL come from the germline V gene. CDR3 length: 17 amino acids. Trimming cost V 1 base and J 1 base; bases outside gene matches: 3. The CDR3 protein is CASSQVLAGGPQETQYF. The CDR3 coding sequence is TGCGCCAGCAGCCAAGTACTAGCGGGAGGGCCCCAAGAGACCCAGTACTTC.

The genes are TRBV9 and TRBJ1-2, with 7 bases identical to TRBD1. This CDR3 has 12 residues. V lost 4 bases to trimming and J lost 12 bases; unmatched junction nucleotides: 9. CDR1 and CDR2 from the germline V gene are SGDLS and YYNGEE. The CDR3 DNA reads TGTGCCAGCAGCCCGATATTGACAGGGAACACCTTC. Translating gives CASSPILTGNTF. The variable domain in full, completed from reference TRBV9 and TRBJ1-2, reads DSGVTQTPKHLITATGQRVTLRCSPRSGDLSVYWYQQSLDQGLQFLIQYYNGEERAKGNILERFSAQQFPDLHSELNLSSLELGDSALYFCASSPILTGNTFGSGTRLTVV.

The V gene is TRBV27, the J gene TRBJ2-7; possible D gene TRBD1, 6 bases. Per the germline V gene, CDR1 is MNHEY and CDR2 is SMNVEV (reference sequence). V was cut by 5 bases and J by 3 bases, with 17 bases left in between. This CDR3 spans 15 amino acids. CDR3 nucleotide sequence: TGTGCCAGCAGTCACCAAGGACAGCCCATCTACGAGCAGTACTTC. Its protein is CASSHQGQPIYEQYF.

The chain is built from TRBV7-9 and TRBJ2-7, with D unresolved. Trimming took 3 bases from V and 1 from J, leaving 10 bases between them. Germline V gene sequence: CDR1 SEHNR, CDR2 FQNEAQ (reference sequence). The CDR3 length is 14 residues. CDR3 in amino acids: CASSLSAASYEQYF. The CDR3 DNA reads as TGTGCCAGCAGCTTGTCAGCAGCTTCCTACGAGCAGTACTTC.

This clone was observed a single time. The V gene is TRBV27, the J gene TRBJ1-4; the D is unclear. CDR1 and CDR2 from the germline V gene are MNHEY and SMNVEV (reference sequence). The V and J ends lost 6 bases and 5 bases respectively, with 16 bases between them. This CDR3 is built from 15 residues. CDR3 nucleotide sequence: TGTGCCAGCAGCAAGAAGCCCCGGGAGAATGAAAAACTGTTTTTT. This sequence encodes CASSKKPRENEKLFF.

CDR3 amino acids: CASSPNNRGRTKATNEKLFF. The CDR3 DNA sequence: TGCGCCAGCAGCCCAAACAACAGGGGGCGGACGAAAGCAACTAATGAAAAACTGTTTTTT. The V call is TRBV4-1, the J call TRBJ1-4, with 9 bases fitting TRBD1. V was clipped by 4 bases and J by 0 bases; unmatched bases: 15. Germline values: CDR1 MGHRA, CDR2 YSYEKL. This CDR3 spans 20 amino acids.

This chain uses TRBV28 with TRBJ2-5, with D maybe TRBD2 (5 bases). The CDR3 is 15 amino acids. In germline, CDR1 is MDHEN, CDR2 SYDVKM. Trimming cost V 5 bases and J 3 bases, with 16 bases left between them. The CDR3 loop reads CASSLLRGNEETQYF. In DNA form, the CDR3 reads TGTGCCAGCAGTCTCCTCCGGGGTAACGAAGAGACCCAGTACTTC. Supplemented by reference TRBV28 and TRBJ2-5, the full variable domain reads DVKVTQSSRYLVKRTGEKVFLECVQDMDHENMFWYRQDPGLGLRLIYFSYDVKMKEKGDIPEGYSVSREKKERFSLILESASTNQTSMYLCASSLLRGNEETQYFGPGTRLLVL.

This clone is a singleton in its sample. This rearrangement joins TRBV11-3 to TRBJ2-7; 9 nucleotides match TRBD1. The CDR3 covers 16 residues. Germline assignment: CDR1 SGHNT and CDR2 YENEEA. Germline trimming cut 2 bases from V and 5 bases from J; bases unmatched to any gene: 10. CDR3 sequence reads: CASSLSTGTGWHEQYF. CDR3 bases: TGTGCCAGCAGCTTATCTACCGGGACAGGGTGGCACGAGCAGTACTTC.

This clone occurred once. The J gene is TRBJ1-1, the V gene TRBV4-1; 11 positions match TRBD1. Germline CDR1 and CDR2: MGHRA and YSYEKL. Trimming took 1 base from V and 2 from J; bases not matched to a gene: 9. The length of the CDR3 is 18 residues. CDR3 loop: CASSQVSGTGGLNTEAFF. The CDR3 coding sequence is TGCGCCAGCAGCCAAGTCTCCGGGACAGGGGGTCTTAACACTGAAGCTTTCTTT.

The chain recombines TRBV5-1 with TRBJ1-1; maybe TRBD1 (5 bases). V shed 5 bases and J shed 5 bases, with 22 bases lying between them. Looked up from germline, CDR1 is SGHRS and CDR2 is YFSETQ. The CDR3 totals 16 residues. CDR3 residues: CASSLPRDDIETEAFF. The CDR3 nucleotides read TGCGCCAGCAGTCTACCCCGGGACGATATTGAGACTGAAGCTTTCTTT.

The chain recombines TRBV28 with TRBJ1-5, with no clear D. This CDR3 contains 16 residues. Deletions cut 7 bases from V and 1 base from J, with 17 bases between. CDR1 and CDR2 from the germline V gene are MDHEN and SYDVKM. CDR3: CASTLSDGRSNQPQHF. For the CDR3, the DNA is TGTGCCAGCACCCTCTCTGACGGGAGGAGCAATCAGCCCCAGCATTTT. The whole variable domain, filled in from reference TRBV28 and TRBJ1-5, reads DVKVTQSSRYLVKRTGEKVFLECVQDMDHENMFWYRQDPGLGLRLIYFSYDVKMKEKGDIPEGYSVSREKKERFSLILESASTNQTSMYLCASTLSDGRSNQPQHFGDGTRLSIL.

The gene calls are TRBV5-1 and TRBJ1-2; D not certain. The V end was cut by 1 base, the J end by 1 base, with 5 bases between. Germline assignment: CDR1 SGHRS and CDR2 YFSETQ. This CDR3 has 13 amino acids. The CDR3 DNA follows: TGCGCCAGCAGCTTGCTTGTTAACTATGGCTACACCTTC. This sequence encodes CASSLLVNYGYTF.

The chain links TRBV28 to TRBJ1-5; 11 bases map to TRBD1. The ends lost 4 bases at V and 7 bases at J; junction bases unmatched: 6. Per germline, CDR1 MDHEN and CDR2 SYDVKM. The CDR3 runs to 15 residues. In nucleotides, the CDR3 is TGTGCCAGCAGTTGGGGGACAGGGGGTTCCCAGCCCCAGCATTTT. It is translated as CASSWGTGGSQPQHF. The entire variable domain, with the rest obtained from reference TRBV28 and TRBJ1-5, is as follows: DVKVTQSSRYLVKRTGEKVFLECVQDMDHENMFWYRQDPGLGLRLIYFSYDVKMKEKGDIPEGYSVSREKKERFSLILESASTNQTSMYLCASSWGTGGSQPQHFGDGTRLSIL.

This rearrangement joins TRBV25-1 to TRBJ2-1; tentatively, D is TRBD2 (6 bases). Trimming pared 4 bases from V and 6 bases from J, leaving 13 bases between. In germline, CDR1 is MGHDK, CDR2 SYGVNS. The CDR3 has 14 residues. CDR3: CASSAGEWVNEQFF. CDR3 bases: TGTGCCAGCAGTGCGGGAGAATGGGTCAATGAGCAGTTCTTC.

The chain carries TRBV5-1 and TRBJ2-1; TRBD1 matches at 10 bases. V lost 5 bases, J lost 9 bases, and 8 bases stayed unmatched. This CDR3 has 14 amino acids. Germline CDR1 and CDR2: SGHRS and YFSETQ. The DNA for the CDR3 is TGCGCCAGCAGTCCAGGACAGGGGGGTGTTGAGCAGTTCTTC. It encodes CASSPGQGGVEQFF.

The chain uses TRBV4-1 and TRBJ2-7, with TRBD1 matching 8 bases. With V trimmed by 4 bases and J by 3 bases, 8 bases remained unmatched. This CDR3 has 15 residues. The V gene's germline CDR1 is MGHRA and CDR2 YSYEKL. The CDR3 sequence: CASSRADREVYEQYF. CDR3 DNA: TGCGCCAGCAGCCGAGCGGACAGGGAAGTCTACGAGCAGTACTTC.

The V call is TRBV7-8, the J call TRBJ1-1; D not resolved. The germline V and J ends were trimmed by 6 bases and 1 base, with 6 bases remaining between them. The germline V gene has CDR1 SGHVS and CDR2 FQNEAQ. The CDR3 sequence is 12 residues long. The CDR3 region is CASRSGNTEAFF. The CDR3 DNA follows: TGTGCCAGCAGGTCAGGGAACACTGAAGCTTTCTTT.

The rearrangement uses TRBV7-9 and TRBJ1-2; 8 bases agree with TRBD1. The CDR3 is 14 residues long. Germline V gene lookup returns CDR1 SEHNR and CDR2 FQNEAQ (reference sequence). V shed 1 base and J 6 bases; nucleotides not matched to a gene: 4. In DNA form, the CDR3 reads TGTGCCAGCAGCTTAGAGGACAGGGTTAATGGCTACACCTTC. Protein: CASSLEDRVNGYTF. Looking up the rest from reference TRBV7-9 and TRBJ1-2 gives the full variable domain: DTGVSQNPRHKITKRGQNVTFRCDPISEHNRLYWYRQTLGQGPEFLTYFQNEAQLEKSRLLSDRFSAERPKGSFSTLEIQRTEQGDSAMYLCASSLEDRVNGYTFGSGTRLTVV.

The chain employs TRBV7-9 and TRBJ2-5; 11 positions match TRBD2. In germline, CDR1 is SEHNR, CDR2 FQNEAQ (reference sequence). CDR3 length equals 15 residues. The V and J ends lost 8 bases and 5 bases, in that order; junction bases with no gene match: 10. The DNA of the CDR3 is TGTGCCAGCGCCGGAACTAGCGGGAGACGTGAGACCCAGTACTTC. This gives the protein CASAGTSGRRETQYF. The full variable domain, its missing parts supplied by reference TRBV7-9 and TRBJ2-5, is DTGVSQNPRHKITKRGQNVTFRCDPISEHNRLYWYRQTLGQGPEFLTYFQNEAQLEKSRLLSDRFSAERPKGSFSTLEIQRTEQGDSAMYLCASAGTSGRRETQYFGPGTRLLVL.

V and J are TRBV7-9 and TRBJ1-2, with unresolved D. Trimming cost V 2 bases and J 3 bases, with 16 bases left between them. The germline V gene has CDR1 SEHNR and CDR2 FQNEAQ (reference sequence). The CDR3 has 16 residues. CDR3 protein: CASSLNPPRGYYGYTF. In DNA, the CDR3 is TGTGCCAGCAGCTTAAATCCCCCAAGAGGGTACTATGGCTACACCTTC.